This T cell receptor beta chain was obtained from a study of T cells in Graves' hyperthyroidism and ophthalmopathy. This CDR3 spans 14 amino acids. Germline lookup yields CDR1 MDHEN and CDR2 SYDVKM. V lost 10 bases and J 0 bases, leaving 12 bases between the germline ends. This clonotype was recorded many times. Researchers amplified the TCR beta CDR3 regions from RNA transcripts. The HTBI primer set was used in a first-round RT-PCR of the TCR CDR3. TCRdb passed the multiplex PCR reads through MiXCR, listing each CDR3 protein once. Here the sample spans 600,000 or so distinct CDR3 sequences, 14% being singletons.

The sequence was obtained from a woman in her fifties or sixties with Graves' ophthalmopathy. The sequenced sample was blood. The chain has TRBV28 and TRBJ1-4; D unresolved. The DNA for the CDR3 is TGTGCCACCACCCACCGGGCAACTAATGAAAAACTGTTTTTT. Amino acid sequence: CATTHRATNEKLFF.